Below, one TCR beta chain is given with its context. These data originate in a study of blood T cell repertoires in COVID-19. Only in-frame clones appear in the TCRdb table, and some are missing; sequencing was by immunoSEQ multiplex PCR. Of fewer than 200,000 clones listed, about four fifths were seen once; the top ten hold roughly 12%. This sequence originates from a man aged 45 to 65 who had recovered from COVID-19. The sequencing sample was made of PBMCs or T cells enriched from blood (not recorded which).

The CDR3 region has the DNA TGTGCCACCAGTGACTCCGGGACAGGGAACAAAGAGACCCAGTACTTC. Translation gives CATSDSGTGNKETQYF. V is TRBV24-1 and J is TRBJ2-5, with 9 bases identical to TRBD1. Germline CDR1 KGHDR, CDR2 SFDVKD. V shed 4 bases and J 3 bases; nucleotides not matched to a gene: 8. CDR3 size: 16 residues.